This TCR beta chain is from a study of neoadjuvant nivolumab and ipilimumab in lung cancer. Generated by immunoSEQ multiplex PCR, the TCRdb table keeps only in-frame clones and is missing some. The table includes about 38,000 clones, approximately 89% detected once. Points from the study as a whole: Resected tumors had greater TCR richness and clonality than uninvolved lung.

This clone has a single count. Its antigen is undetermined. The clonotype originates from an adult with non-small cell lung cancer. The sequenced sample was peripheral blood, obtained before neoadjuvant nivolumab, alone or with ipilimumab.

CDR3 amino acids: CASSYGGSKYEQYF. The CDR3 DNA follows: TGTGCCAGCAGTTACGGCGGGAGCAAGTACGAGCAGTACTTC. V gene TRBV6-5 combines with J gene TRBJ2-7; 7 bases agree with TRBD2. J gave up 4 bases and V 2 bases, and 5 bases lay outside the gene matches. CDR1 and CDR2 (germline): MNHEY, SVGAGI. This CDR3 comprises 14 residues.